Below, 22 T cell receptor beta chains from the same sample are listed, as sequenced in a study of cytomegalovirus exposure and HLA in healthy donors. Primers for the PCR totalled 60 Vbeta and 13 Jbeta. Produced via immunoSEQ multiplex PCR; TCRdb's table is partial and in-frame only. This repertoire shows 170,000 or so clones, about 78% found once; its top ten account for about 13%. Sequenced sample: PBMCs. The source is a woman between 45 and 65 years old in good health and CMV-seropositive.

The V call is TRBV19, the J call TRBJ2-4, with TRBD2 identical over 9 bases. The germline CDR1 and CDR2 sequences are LNHDA and SQIVND (reference sequence). J lost 3 bases, V lost 6 bases, and 9 bases had no gene match. CDR3 length equals 16 residues. CDR3 residues: CASRSRGGADKNIQYF. CDR3 in DNA: TGTGCCAGTAGGTCCCGCGGGGGGGCCGACAAAAACATTCAGTACTTC.

The chain links TRBV6-1 to TRBJ1-6; D gene unclear. Germline lookup yields CDR1 MNHNS and CDR2 SASEGT. The CDR3 is made up of 16 amino acids. Trimming cost V 0 bases and J 3 bases, with 9 bases left between them. This chain's CDR3 is CASSEASGSYNSPLHF. The CDR3 region has the DNA TGTGCCAGCAGTGAAGCGAGTGGTAGCTATAATTCACCCCTCCACTTT.

The rearrangement links TRBV9 to TRBJ1-1, with D perhaps TRBD1 (5 bases). Germline CDR1 SGDLS, CDR2 YYNGEE. Deletions cut 0 bases from V and 7 bases from J, with 13 bases between. This CDR3 is 14 amino acids long. The CDR3 DNA follows: TGTGCCAGCAGCGTAGCTACGAGGGGAGGTGAAGCTTTCTTT. Translated: CASSVATRGGEAFF.

The chain carries TRBV6-1 and TRBJ2-2; unclear D gene. Germline CDR1 and CDR2: MNHNS and SASEGT. This CDR3 comprises 11 residues. Trimming pared 4 bases from V and 7 bases from J, leaving 4 bases between. CDR3 sequence (DNA): TGTGCCAGCAGTGCTCTCGGGGAGCTGTTTTTT. It translates to CASSALGELFF.

This sequence joins TRBV9 and TRBJ1-5; TRBD1 aligns across 8 bases. The CDR3 length is 16 residues. Germline lookup yields CDR1 SGDLS and CDR2 YYNGEE. The ends lost 3 bases at V and 2 bases at J; junction bases unmatched: 7. In nucleotides, the CDR3 is TGTGCCAGCAGCGCCGGGACAGGAAGGGGCAATCAGCCCCAGCATTTT. It encodes CASSAGTGRGNQPQHF.

This chain links TRBV4-1 with TRBJ2-1, with 14 bases lining up with TRBD2. The CDR3 has 17 residues. In germline, CDR1 is MGHRA, CDR2 YSYEKL. The V gene end was trimmed by 5 bases and the J gene end by 2 bases; junction bases not matched to a gene: 5. CDR3 DNA sequence: TGCGCCAGCAGCGCCGTGACTAGCGGGGGGGCCTACAATGAGCAGTTCTTC. Its translation: CASSAVTSGGAYNEQFF.

The chain links TRBV5-1 to TRBJ1-4; the D is unclear. The CDR3 totals 14 residues. Germline V gene sequence: CDR1 SGHRS, CDR2 YFSETQ. V dropped 1 base and J dropped 8 bases, with 12 bases sitting between them. CDR3 nucleotide sequence: TGCGCCAGCAGCTTGTATGCGGGTAGAGAAAAACTGTTTTTT. Translating gives CASSLYAGREKLFF.

The rearrangement links TRBV15 to TRBJ1-4; D not certain. The CDR3 extends over 17 amino acids. The V gene lost 5 bases and the J gene lost 7 bases, with 23 bases spanning the gap. Per the germline V gene, CDR1 is LNHNV and CDR2 is YYDKDF (reference sequence). In DNA form, the CDR3 reads TGTGCCACCAGCCCTCGGGCGGGAATTTACTCGGTTGAAAAACTGTTTTTT. Its protein is CATSPRAGIYSVEKLFF.

The J gene is TRBJ2-7, the V gene TRBV2; D not certain. The CDR3 is 11 residues long. The V end was cut by 7 bases, the J end by 4 bases, with 8 bases between. CDR1 is SNHLY, CDR2 FYNNEI, per germline. The CDR3 DNA follows: TGTGCCAGCATACGCAGATACGAGCAGTACTTC. Translating it yields CASIRRYEQYF.

This clone appeared a single time. This chain joins TRBV11-2 and TRBJ2-1; no clear D gene. Trimming stripped 1 base from V and 8 bases from J, with 12 bases between. From germline, CDR1 is SGHAT and CDR2 FQNNGV. This CDR3 is 14 amino acids long. In DNA form, the CDR3 reads TGTGCCAGCAGCTTAGGGGCCTCCCTGGATGAGCAGTTCTTC. Translated, it gives CASSLGASLDEQFF.

DNA for the CDR3: TGCAGCGTTAACAGGGACCTGAACACTGAAGCTTTCTTT. Translation gives CSVNRDLNTEAFF. J is TRBJ1-1 and V is TRBV29-1; TRBD1 might be the D (6 bases). This CDR3 is built from 13 residues. The germline V and J ends were trimmed by 5 bases and 0 bases, with 10 bases remaining between them. The germline V gene encodes CDR1 SQVTM and CDR2 ANQGSEA.

CDR3 loop: CASSSDRGTYGYTF. As DNA, the CDR3 is TGCGCCAGCAGCTCCGACAGGGGAACCTATGGCTACACCTTC. This chain joins TRBV5-1 and TRBJ1-2, with 8 positions matching TRBD1. The CDR3 length is 14 residues. Germline CDR1 SGHRS, CDR2 YFSETQ. The junction had 5 bases not matched to a gene; V was cut back by 3 bases and J by 4 bases.

The CDR3 region is CASSQRLQLSTDTQYF. DNA for the CDR3: TGCGCCAGCAGCCAAAGGTTACAGCTTAGCACAGATACGCAGTATTTT. V is TRBV4-1 and J is TRBJ2-3; D not resolved. CDR1 and CDR2 (germline): MGHRA, YSYEKL. The CDR3 totals 16 residues. V lost 2 bases to trimming and J lost 0 bases, with 12 bases between them.

This clone was observed a handful of times. The V call is TRBV19, the J call TRBJ2-5; 8 bases line up with TRBD1. V trimming: 5 bases; J trimming: 5 bases; junction bases outside the gene matches: 4. Germline V gives CDR1 LNHDA, CDR2 SQIVND (reference sequence). There are 13 residues in the CDR3. The CDR3 loop reads CASSLNRGETQYF. In DNA form, the CDR3 reads TGTGCCAGTAGTCTCAACAGGGGGGAGACCCAGTACTTC. The whole variable domain, remainder taken from reference TRBV19 and TRBJ2-5, is DGGITQSPKYLFRKEGQNVTLSCEQNLNHDAMYWYRQDPGQGLRLIYYSQIVNDFQKGDIAEGYSVSREKKESFPLTVTSAQKNPTAFYLCASSLNRGETQYFGPGTRLLVL.

The V and J genes are TRBV15 and TRBJ1-1; a weak D match, TRBD1 (5 bases). Germline assignment: CDR1 LNHNV and CDR2 YYDKDF (reference sequence). The CDR3 covers 14 residues. V shed 5 bases and J shed 6 bases, with 16 bases lying between them. The CDR3 DNA follows: TGTGCCACCAGCGATTACGCAGGGCCCCCTGAAGCTTTCTTT. Encoded protein: CATSDYAGPPEAFF.

This chain connects TRBV7-9 to TRBJ2-3; the match to TRBD1 covers 7 bases. CDR1 and CDR2 from the germline V gene are SEHNR and FQNEAQ (reference sequence). Unmatched junction bases numbered 11, after V lost 8 bases and J lost 12 bases. The CDR3 is 12 amino acids. The DNA for the CDR3 is TGTGCCAGCTCTCGAGGGGGCGGAACCCAGTATTTT. This gives the protein CASSRGGGTQYF. Variable domain in full (rest from reference TRBV7-9 and TRBJ2-3): DTGVSQNPRHKITKRGQNVTFRCDPISEHNRLYWYRQTLGQGPEFLTYFQNEAQLEKSRLLSDRFSAERPKGSFSTLEIQRTEQGDSAMYLCASSRGGGTQYFGPGTRLTVL.

The V call is TRBV9, the J call TRBJ1-2; the match to TRBD1 covers 11 bases. The CDR3 consists of 18 residues. CDR1 and CDR2 (germline): SGDLS, YYNGEE. V lost 0 bases, J lost 3 bases, and 10 bases stayed unmatched. The CDR3 DNA reads TGTGCCAGCAGCGTAGGAAGCGGACAGGGGGCCTTTGACTATGGCTACACCTTC. It specifies CASSVGSGQGAFDYGYTF.

V usage is TRBV5-4 and J usage is TRBJ2-2; D gene unclear. This CDR3 is 13 amino acids long. Trimming pared 4 bases from V and 1 base from J, leaving 5 bases between. From germline, CDR1 is SGHNT and CDR2 YYREEE (reference sequence). The CDR3 reads CASSTQNTGELFF. The CDR3 DNA follows: TGTGCCAGCAGCACACAGAACACCGGGGAGCTGTTTTTT.

This chain's CDR3 is CASSPGQDFYGYTF. For the CDR3, the DNA is TGTGCCAGCAGCCCGGGACAGGATTTCTATGGCTACACCTTC. The gene calls are TRBV5-6 and TRBJ1-2; the match to TRBD1 covers 8 bases. The junction had 6 bases not matched to a gene; V was cut back by 4 bases and J by 4 bases. The CDR3 extends over 14 amino acids. Germline CDR1 SGHDT, CDR2 YYEEEE.

The chain combines TRBV25-1 with TRBJ2-1; D uncertain. Trimming stripped 5 bases from V and 0 bases from J, with 14 bases between. Looked up from germline, CDR1 is MGHDK and CDR2 is SYGVNS. The CDR3 is 16 residues long. The CDR3 DNA sequence: TGTGCCAGCAGTCATTTACGGGTAAGCTCCTACAATGAGCAGTTCTTC. This codes for CASSHLRVSSYNEQFF.

This clone appeared a single time. The rearrangement joins TRBV19 to TRBJ2-1; a possible D gene is TRBD2 (5 bases). The CDR3 spans 13 residues. Deletions cut 6 bases from V and 8 bases from J, with 14 bases between. CDR1 is LNHDA and CDR2 is SQIVND in the germline V gene (reference sequence). In nucleotides, the CDR3 is TGTGCCAGTAGAGGGAGTAGGATGGATGAGCAGTTCTTC. It encodes CASRGSRMDEQFF.

Worth noting for this clone: One end of the junction fails to match germline, which may point to a read error. The genes are TRBV13 and TRBJ2-7; TRBD1 might be the D (5 bases). The CDR3 spans 16 residues. Germline V lookup: CDR1 PRHDT, CDR2 FYEKMQ (reference sequence). CDR3: CASSSKNRYSSYGQYF. In DNA form, the CDR3 reads TGTGCCAGCAGCTCTAAAAACAGGTACAGCTCCTACGGGCAGTACTTC.